This T cell receptor beta chain emerged from a study of blood T cell repertoires in COVID-19. In the study overall: Specimens from acute and convalescent COVID-19 originated in the United States, Italy and Spain. PBMCs, B-cell-depleted T cells, or T cells provided the cDNA or gDNA that made up the material.

How the authors handled the data: Nucleated cell counts were estimated from reference gene primer amplification. Using immunoSEQ multiplex PCR, the repertoire was profiled, and TCRdb retains in-frame clones only, with some absent. Clonal size and the V and J genes are those of that table, whereas D and trimming came from the DNA. The sample holds some 400,000 clones, about 90% seen once. This clone was observed a few times. The CDR3 loop spans 14 amino acids. CDR1 is LNHNV and CDR2 is YYDKDF in the germline V gene (reference sequence). The germline V and J ends were trimmed by 0 bases and 6 bases, with 9 bases remaining between them.

The V and J genes are TRBV15 and TRBJ2-1; D is possibly TRBD2 (6 bases). Sequenced: peripheral blood. The clonotype comes from a man aged 18 to 29 with active or convalescent COVID-19. CDR3 bases: TGTGCCACCAGCAGAGATGGGGGGATCAATGAGCAGTTCTTC. Translating gives CATSRDGGINEQFF. The full variable domain, with the rest looked up from reference TRBV15 and TRBJ2-1, is DAMVIQNPRYQVTQFGKPVTLSCSQTLNHNVMYWYQQKSSQAPKLLFHYYDKDFNNEADTPDNFQSRRPNTSFCFLDIRSPGLGDTAMYLCATSRDGGINEQFFGPGTRLTVL.